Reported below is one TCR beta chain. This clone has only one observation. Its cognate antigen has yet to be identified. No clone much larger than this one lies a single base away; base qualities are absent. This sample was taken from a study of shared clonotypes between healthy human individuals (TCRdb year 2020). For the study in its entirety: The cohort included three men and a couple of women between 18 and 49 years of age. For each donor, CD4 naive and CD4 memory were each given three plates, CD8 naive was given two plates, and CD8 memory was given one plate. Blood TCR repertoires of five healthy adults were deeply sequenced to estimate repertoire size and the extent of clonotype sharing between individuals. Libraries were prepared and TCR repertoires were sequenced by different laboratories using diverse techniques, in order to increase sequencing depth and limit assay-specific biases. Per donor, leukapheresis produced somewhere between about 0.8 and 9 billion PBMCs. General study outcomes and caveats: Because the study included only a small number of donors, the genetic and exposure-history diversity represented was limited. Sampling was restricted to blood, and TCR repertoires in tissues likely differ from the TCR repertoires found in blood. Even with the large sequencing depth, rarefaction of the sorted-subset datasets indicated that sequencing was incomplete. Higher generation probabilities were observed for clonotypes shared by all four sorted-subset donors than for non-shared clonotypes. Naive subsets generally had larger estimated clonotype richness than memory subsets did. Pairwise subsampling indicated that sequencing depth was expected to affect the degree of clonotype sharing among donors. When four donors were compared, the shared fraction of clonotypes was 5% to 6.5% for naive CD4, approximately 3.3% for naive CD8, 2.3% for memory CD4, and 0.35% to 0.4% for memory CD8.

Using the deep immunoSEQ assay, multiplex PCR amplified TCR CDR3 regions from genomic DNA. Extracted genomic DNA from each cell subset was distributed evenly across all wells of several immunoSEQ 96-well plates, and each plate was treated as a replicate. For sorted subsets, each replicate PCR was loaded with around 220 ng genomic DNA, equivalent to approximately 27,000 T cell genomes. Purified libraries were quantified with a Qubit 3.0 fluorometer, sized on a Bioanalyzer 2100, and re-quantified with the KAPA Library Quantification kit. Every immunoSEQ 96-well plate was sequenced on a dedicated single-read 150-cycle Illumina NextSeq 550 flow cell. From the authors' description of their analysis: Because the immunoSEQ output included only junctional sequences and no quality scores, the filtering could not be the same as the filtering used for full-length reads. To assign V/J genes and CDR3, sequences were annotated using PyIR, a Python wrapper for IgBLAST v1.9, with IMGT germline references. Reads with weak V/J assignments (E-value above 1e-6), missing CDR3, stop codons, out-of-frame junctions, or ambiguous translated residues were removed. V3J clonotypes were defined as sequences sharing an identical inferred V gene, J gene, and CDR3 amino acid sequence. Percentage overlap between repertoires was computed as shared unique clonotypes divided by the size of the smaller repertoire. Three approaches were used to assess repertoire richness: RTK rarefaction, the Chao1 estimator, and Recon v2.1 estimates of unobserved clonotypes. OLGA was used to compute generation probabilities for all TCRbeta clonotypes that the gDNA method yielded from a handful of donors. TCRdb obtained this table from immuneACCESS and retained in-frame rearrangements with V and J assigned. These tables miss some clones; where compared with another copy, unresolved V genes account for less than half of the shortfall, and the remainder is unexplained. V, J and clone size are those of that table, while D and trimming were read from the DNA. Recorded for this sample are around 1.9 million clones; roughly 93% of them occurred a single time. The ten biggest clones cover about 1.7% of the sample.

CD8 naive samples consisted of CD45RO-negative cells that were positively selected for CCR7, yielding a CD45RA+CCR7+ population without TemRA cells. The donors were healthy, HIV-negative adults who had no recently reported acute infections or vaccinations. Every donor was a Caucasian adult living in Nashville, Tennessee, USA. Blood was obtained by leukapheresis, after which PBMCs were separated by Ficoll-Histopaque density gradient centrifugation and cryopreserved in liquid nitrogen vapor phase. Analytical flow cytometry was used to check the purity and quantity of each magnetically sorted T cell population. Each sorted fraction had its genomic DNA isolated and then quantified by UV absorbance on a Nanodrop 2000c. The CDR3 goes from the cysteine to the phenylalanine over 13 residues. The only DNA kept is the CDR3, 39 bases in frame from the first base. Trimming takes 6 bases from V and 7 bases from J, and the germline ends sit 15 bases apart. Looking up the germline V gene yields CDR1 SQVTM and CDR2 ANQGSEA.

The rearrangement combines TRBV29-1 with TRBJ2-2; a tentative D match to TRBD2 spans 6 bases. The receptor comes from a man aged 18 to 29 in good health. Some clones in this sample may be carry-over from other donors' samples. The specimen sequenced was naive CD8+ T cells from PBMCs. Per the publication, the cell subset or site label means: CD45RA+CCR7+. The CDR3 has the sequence CSVGGAIGGELFF. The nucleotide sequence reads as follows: TGCAGCGTAGGAGGGGCAATCGGCGGGGAGCTGTTTTTT.